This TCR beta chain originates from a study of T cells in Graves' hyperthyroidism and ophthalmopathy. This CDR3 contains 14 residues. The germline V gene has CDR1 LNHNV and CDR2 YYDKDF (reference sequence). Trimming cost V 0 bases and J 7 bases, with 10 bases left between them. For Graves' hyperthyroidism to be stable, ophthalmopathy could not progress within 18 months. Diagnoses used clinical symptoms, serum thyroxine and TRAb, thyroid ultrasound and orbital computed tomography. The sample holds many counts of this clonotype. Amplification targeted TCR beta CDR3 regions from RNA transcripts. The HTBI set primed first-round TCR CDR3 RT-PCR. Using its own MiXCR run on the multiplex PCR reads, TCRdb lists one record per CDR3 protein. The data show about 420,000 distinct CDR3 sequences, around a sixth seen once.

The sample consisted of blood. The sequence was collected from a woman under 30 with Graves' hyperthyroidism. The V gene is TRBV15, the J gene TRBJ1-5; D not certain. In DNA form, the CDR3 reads TGTGCCACCAGCAGAGATATGGGCACCCAGCCCCAGCATTTT. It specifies CATSRDMGTQPQHF.